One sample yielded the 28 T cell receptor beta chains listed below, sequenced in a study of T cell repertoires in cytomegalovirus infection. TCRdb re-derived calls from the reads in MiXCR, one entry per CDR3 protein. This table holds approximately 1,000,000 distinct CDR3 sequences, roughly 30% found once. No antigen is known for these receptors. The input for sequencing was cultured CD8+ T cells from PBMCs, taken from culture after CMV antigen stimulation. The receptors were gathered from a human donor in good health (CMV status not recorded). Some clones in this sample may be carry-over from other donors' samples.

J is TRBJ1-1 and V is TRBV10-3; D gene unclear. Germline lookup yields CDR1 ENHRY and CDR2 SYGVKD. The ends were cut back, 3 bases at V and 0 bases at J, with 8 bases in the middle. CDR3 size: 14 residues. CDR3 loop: CAISDRALNTEAFF. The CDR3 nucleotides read TGTGCCATCAGTGATCGGGCATTGAACACTGAAGCTTTCTTT.

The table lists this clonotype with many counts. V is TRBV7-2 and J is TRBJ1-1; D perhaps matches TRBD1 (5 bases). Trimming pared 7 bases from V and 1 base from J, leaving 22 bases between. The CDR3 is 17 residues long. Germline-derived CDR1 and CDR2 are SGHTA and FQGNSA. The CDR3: CASTERDQGMWNTEAFF. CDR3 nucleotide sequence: TGTGCCAGCACCGAGAGGGATCAGGGCATGTGGAACACTGAAGCTTTCTTT. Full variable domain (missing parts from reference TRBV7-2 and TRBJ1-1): GAGVSQSPSNKVTEKGKDVELRCDPISGHTALYWYRQSLGQGLEFLIYFQGNSAPDKSGLPSDRFSAERTGGSVSTLTIQRTQQEDSAVYLCASTERDQGMWNTEAFFGQGTRLTVV.

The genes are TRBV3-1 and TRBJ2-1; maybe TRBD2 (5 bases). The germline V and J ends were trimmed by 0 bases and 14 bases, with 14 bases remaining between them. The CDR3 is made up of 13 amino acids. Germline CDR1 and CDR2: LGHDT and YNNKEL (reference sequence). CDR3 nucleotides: TGTGCCAGCAGCCAAGATATTGGGGAGTGGAAGTTCTTC. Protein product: CASSQDIGEWKFF.

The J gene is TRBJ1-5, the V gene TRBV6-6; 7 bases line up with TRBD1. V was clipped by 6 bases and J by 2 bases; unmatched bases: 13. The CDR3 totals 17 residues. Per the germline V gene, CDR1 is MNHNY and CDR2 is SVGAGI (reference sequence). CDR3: CASSKYRGWLGNQPQHF. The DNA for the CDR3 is TGTGCCAGCAGCAAATACAGGGGTTGGTTGGGCAATCAGCCCCAGCATTTT.

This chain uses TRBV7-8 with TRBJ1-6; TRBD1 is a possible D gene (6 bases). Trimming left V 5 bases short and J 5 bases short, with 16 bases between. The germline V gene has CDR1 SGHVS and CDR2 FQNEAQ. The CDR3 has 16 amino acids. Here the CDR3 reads CASSPGRQADNSPLHF. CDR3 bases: TGTGCCAGCAGCCCCGGACGACAGGCCGATAATTCACCCCTCCACTTT.

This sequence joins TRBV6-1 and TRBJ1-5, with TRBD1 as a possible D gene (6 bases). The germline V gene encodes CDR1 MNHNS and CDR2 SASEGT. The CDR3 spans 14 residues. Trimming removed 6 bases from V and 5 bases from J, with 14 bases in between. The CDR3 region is CASRAHRVDQPQHF. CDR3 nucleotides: TGTGCCAGCAGGGCACACAGGGTCGATCAGCCCCAGCATTTT.

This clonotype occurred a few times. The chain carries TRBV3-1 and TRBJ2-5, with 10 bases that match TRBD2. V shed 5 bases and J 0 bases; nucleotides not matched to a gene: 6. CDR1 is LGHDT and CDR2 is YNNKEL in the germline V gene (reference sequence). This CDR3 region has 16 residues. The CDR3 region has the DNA TGTGCCAGCAGCAACCGACTAGCGGGCCACCAAGAGACCCAGTACTTC. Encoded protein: CASSNRLAGHQETQYF.

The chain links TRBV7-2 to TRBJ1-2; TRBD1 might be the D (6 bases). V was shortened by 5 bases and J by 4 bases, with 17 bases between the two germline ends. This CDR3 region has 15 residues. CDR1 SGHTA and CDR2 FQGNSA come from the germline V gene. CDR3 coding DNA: TGTGCCAGCAGCCCCAGGGGCCAGGGCCTCTATGGCTACACCTTC. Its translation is CASSPRGQGLYGYTF.

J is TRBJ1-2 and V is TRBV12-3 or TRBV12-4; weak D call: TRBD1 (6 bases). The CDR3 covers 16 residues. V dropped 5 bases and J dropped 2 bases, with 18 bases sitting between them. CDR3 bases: TGTGCCAGCAGTCTCACGGCAGGGGTCACGAACTATGGCTACACCTTC. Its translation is CASSLTAGVTNYGYTF.

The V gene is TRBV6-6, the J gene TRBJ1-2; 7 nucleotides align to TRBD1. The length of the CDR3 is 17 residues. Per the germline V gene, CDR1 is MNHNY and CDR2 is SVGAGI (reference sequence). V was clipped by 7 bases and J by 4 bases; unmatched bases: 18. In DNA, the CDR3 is TGTGCCAGCACTTTTAGCATCGGGACAGATTTCATCTATGGCTACACCTTC. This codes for CASTFSIGTDFIYGYTF.

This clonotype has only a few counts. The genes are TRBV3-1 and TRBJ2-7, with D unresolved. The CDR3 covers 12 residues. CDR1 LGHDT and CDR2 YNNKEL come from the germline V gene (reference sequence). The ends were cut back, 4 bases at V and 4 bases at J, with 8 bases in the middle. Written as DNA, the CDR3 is TGTGCCAGCAGCCGCCCCGGATACGAGCAGTACTTC. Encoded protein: CASSRPGYEQYF.

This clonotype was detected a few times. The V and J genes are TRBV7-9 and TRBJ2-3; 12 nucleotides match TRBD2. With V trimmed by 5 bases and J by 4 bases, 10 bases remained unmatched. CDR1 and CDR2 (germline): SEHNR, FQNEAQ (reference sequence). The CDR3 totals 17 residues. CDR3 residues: CASSRTSGAPRSDTQYF. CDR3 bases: TGTGCCAGCAGCCGGACTAGCGGGGCCCCGAGGTCAGATACGCAGTATTTT.

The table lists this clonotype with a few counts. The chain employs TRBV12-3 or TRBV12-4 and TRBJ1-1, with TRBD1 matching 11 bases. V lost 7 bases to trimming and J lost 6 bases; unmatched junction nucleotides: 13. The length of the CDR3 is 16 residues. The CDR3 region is CASTSPGTGGVAEAFF. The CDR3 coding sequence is TGTGCCAGCACCTCCCCGGGGACAGGGGGGGTCGCTGAAGCTTTCTTT.

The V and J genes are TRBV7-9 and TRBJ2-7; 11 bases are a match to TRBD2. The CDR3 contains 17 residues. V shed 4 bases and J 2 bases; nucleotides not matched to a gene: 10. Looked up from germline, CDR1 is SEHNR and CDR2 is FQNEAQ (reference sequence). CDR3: CASSSYPGTSGTYEQYF. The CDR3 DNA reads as TGTGCCAGCAGCTCATATCCCGGGACTAGCGGAACCTACGAGCAGTACTTC.

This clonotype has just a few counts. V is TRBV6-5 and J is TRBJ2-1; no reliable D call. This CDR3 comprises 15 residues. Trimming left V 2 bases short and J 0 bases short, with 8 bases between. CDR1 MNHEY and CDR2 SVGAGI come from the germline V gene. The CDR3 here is CASSYRLSSYNEQFF. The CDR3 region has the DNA TGTGCCAGCAGTTACAGGCTGAGCTCCTACAATGAGCAGTTCTTC.

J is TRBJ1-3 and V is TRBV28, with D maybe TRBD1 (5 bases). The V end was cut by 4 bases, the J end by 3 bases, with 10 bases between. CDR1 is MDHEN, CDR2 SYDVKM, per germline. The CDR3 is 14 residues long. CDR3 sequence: CASSSRADGNTIYF. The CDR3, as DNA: TGTGCCAGCAGTTCCAGGGCCGATGGAAACACCATATATTTT.

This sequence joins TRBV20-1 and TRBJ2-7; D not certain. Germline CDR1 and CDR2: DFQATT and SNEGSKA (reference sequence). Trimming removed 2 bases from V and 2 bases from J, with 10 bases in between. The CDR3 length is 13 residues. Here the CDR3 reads CSARRDATYEQYV. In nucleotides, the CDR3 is TGCAGTGCTAGACGTGACGCCACCTACGAGCAGTACGTC.

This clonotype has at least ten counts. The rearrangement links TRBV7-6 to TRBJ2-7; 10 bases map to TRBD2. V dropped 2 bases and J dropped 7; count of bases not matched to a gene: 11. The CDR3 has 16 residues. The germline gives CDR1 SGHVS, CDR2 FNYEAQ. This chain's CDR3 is CASSLSTSGPLREQYF. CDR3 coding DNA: TGTGCCAGCAGCTTATCGACTAGCGGGCCCCTTCGAGAGCAGTACTTC.

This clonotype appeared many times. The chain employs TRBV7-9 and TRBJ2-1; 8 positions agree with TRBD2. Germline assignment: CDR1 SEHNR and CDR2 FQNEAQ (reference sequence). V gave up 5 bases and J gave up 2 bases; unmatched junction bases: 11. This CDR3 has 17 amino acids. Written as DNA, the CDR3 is TGTGCCAGCAGCCCCGGGAGGGACCAAAAAGCCTACAATGAGCAGTTCTTC. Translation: CASSPGRDQKAYNEQFF.

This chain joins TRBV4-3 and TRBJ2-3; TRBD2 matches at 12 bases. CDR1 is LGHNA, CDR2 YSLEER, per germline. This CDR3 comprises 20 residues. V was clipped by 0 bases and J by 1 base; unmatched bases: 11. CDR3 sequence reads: CASSQDPPLAGGGGTDTQYF. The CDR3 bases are TGCGCCAGCAGCCAAGACCCCCCACTAGCGGGGGGTGGCGGCACAGATACGCAGTATTTT.

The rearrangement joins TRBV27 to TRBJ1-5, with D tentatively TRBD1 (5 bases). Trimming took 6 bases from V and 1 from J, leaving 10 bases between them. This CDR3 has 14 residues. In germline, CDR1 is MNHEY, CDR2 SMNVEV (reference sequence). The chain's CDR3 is CASRPGMSNQPQHF. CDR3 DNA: TGTGCCAGCAGACCAGGGATGAGCAATCAGCCCCAGCATTTT.

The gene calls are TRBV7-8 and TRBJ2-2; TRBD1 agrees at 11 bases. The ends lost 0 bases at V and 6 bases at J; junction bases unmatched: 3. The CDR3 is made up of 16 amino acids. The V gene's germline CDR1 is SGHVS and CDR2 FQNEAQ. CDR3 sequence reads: CASSLAQDRGPGELFF. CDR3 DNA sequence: TGTGCCAGCAGCTTAGCGCAGGACAGGGGGCCCGGGGAGCTGTTTTTT.

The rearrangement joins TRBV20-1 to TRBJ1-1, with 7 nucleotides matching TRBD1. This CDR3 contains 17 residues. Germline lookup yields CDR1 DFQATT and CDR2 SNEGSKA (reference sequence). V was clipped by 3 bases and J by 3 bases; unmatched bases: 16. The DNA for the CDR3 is TGCAGTGCTAGGCTTCGACAGGGATACTTATGGGACACTGAAGCTTTCTTT. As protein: CSARLRQGYLWDTEAFF.

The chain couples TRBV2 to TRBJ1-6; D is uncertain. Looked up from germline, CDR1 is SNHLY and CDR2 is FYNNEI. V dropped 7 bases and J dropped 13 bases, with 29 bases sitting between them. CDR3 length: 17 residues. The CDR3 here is CASTGSFSDGLKRPLHF. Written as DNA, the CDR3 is TGTGCCAGCACCGGCTCTTTTTCGGACGGCCTAAAGAGGCCCCTCCACTTT.

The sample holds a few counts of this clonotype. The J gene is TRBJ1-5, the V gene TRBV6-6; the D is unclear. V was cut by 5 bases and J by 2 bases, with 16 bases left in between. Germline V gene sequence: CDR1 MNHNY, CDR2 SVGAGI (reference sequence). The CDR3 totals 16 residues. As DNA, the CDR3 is TGTGCCAGCAGTGCACATAGGACGGAGGGCAATCAGCCCCAGCATTTT. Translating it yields CASSAHRTEGNQPQHF.

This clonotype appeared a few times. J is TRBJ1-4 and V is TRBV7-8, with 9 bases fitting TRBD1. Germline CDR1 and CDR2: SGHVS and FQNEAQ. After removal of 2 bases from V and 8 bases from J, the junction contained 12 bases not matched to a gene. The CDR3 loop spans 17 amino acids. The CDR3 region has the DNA TGTGCCAGCAGCTTACCAGGGACAGGGTACCTATCGGAAAAACTGTTTTTT. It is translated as CASSLPGTGYLSEKLFF.

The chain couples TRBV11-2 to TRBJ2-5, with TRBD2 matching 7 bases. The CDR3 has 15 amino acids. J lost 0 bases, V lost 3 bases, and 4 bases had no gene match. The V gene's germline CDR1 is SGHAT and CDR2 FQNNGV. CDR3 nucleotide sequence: TGTGCCAGCAGCTTGTTTGCGGGGGACCAAGAGACCCAGTACTTC. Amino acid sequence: CASSLFAGDQETQYF.

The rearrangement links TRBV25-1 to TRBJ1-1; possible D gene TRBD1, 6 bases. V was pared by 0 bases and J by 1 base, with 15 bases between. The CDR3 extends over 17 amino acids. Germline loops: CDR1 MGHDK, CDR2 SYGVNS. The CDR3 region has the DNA TGTGCCAGCAGTGAATATTTGTTCGACAGGAGGAACACTGAAGCTTTCTTT. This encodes CASSEYLFDRRNTEAFF.